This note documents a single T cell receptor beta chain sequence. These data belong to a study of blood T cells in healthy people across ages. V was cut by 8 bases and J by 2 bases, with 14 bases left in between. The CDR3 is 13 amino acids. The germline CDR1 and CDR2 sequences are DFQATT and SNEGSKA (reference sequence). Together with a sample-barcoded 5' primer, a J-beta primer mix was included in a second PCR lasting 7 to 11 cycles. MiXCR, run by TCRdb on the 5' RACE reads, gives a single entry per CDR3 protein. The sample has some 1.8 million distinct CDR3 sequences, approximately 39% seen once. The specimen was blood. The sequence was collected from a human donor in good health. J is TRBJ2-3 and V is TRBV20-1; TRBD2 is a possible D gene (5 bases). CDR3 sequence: CSYSRGVTDTQYF. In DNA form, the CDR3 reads TGCAGTTATAGTCGGGGTGTCACAGATACGCAGTATTTT.